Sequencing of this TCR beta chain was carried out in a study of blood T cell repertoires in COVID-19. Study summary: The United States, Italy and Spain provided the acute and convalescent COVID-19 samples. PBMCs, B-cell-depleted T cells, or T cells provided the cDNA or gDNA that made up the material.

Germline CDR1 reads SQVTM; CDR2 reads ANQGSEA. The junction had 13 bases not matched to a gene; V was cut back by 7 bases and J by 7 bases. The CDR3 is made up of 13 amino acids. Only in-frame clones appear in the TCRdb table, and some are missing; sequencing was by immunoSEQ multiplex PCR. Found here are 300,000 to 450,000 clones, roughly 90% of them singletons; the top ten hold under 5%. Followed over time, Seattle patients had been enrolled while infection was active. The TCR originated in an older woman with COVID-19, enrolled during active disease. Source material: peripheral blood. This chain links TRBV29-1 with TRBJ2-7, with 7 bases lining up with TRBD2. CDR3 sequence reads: CSAERSQGGEQYF. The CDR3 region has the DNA TGCAGCGCCGAACGCTCGCAGGGAGGGGAGCAGTACTTC.